These T cell receptor beta chains were read from a single sample in a study of CD8 T cells in ankylosing spondylitis. TCRdb fed the 5' RACE reads into MiXCR, producing one record per CDR3 protein. This sample has about 540,000 distinct CDR3 sequences, with 10% to 15% found just once. Sequenced input: blood, either unsorted or a sorted T cell fraction (not recorded which). Receptor source: a male donor with ankylosing spondylitis. Both conserved end residues are part of each CDR3. Fields, in order: clone size, J gene, D gene, V gene, CDR3 DNA, CDR3 protein. D genes are given only for firm matches. Clone size is not always given. Where it is, it says once, few, many or a class for expanded clones.

few,TRBJ1-5,NA,TRBV7-2,TGTGCCAGCAGCTGGGGGGGGAGTCAGCCCCAGCATTTT,CASSWGGSQPQHF
NA,TRBJ2-7,TRBD2,TRBV12-3/TRBV12-4,TGTGCCAGCAGTCTTAGCGGGAGGGGCCACGAGCAGTACTTC,CASSLSGRGHEQYF
NA,TRBJ2-7,TRBD1,TRBV20-1,TGCAGTGCTAGAAAAACCGGGACAGCCTCTACGGGGCAGTACTTC,CSARKTGTASTGQYF
NA,TRBJ2-2,NA,TRBV20-1,TGCAGTGCTTCCCTGTGGGACACCGGGGAGCTGTTTTTT,CSASLWDTGELFF
NA,TRBJ1-1,NA,TRBV6-1,TGTGCCAGCAGTGTCGGACAGCTTATAAACACTGAAGCTTTCTTT,CASSVGQLINTEAFF
many,TRBJ1-6,TRBD1,TRBV15,TGTGCCACCAGCAGAGATTCGGGACAGGGCATTTCACCCCTCCACTTT,CATSRDSGQGISPLHF
NA,TRBJ1-4,NA,TRBV20-1,TGCAGTGCTAGAGATCAAGCCACATTGAATGAAAAACTGTTTTTT,CSARDQATLNEKLFF
few,TRBJ1-2,NA,TRBV9,TGTGCCAGCAGCGTGGAACCGGGGAGTCGCTATGGCTACACCTTC,CASSVEPGSRYGYTF
NA,TRBJ2-1,NA,TRBV29-1,TGCAGCGTTGCTGCTCCTGAGCAGTTCTTC,CSVAAPEQFF
NA,TRBJ2-1,NA,TRBV11-2,TGTGCCAGCAGCTTCTCCGGGACCTGGGGGTTCTTC,CASSFSGTWGFF
few,TRBJ2-5,NA,TRBV7-8,TGTGCCAGCAGCTTAAACGGCGGTAGCGGATCTAAAGAGACCCAGTACTTC,CASSLNGGSGSKETQYF
NA,TRBJ2-2,NA,TRBV28,TGTGCCATCGACTTTGGCACCGGGGAGCTGTTTTTT,CAIDFGTGELFF
few,TRBJ2-2,TRBD2,TRBV10-3,TGTGCCATCAGTGGCCTCGCGGGAGATGGTGCCGGGGAGCTGTTTTTT,CAISGLAGDGAGELFF
few,TRBJ2-5,TRBD2,TRBV5-1,TGCGCCAGCACCTTAGCGGGAGGGCCAGAGACCCAGTACTTC,CASTLAGGPETQYF
few,TRBJ1-1,TRBD1,TRBV7-8,TGTGCCAGCAGCTTCCGGGACAGGGAACGGGCTTTCTTT,CASSFRDRERAFF
few,TRBJ2-2,NA,TRBV20-1,TGCAGTGCCACGCGCGGAGGATGGACCGGGGAGCTGTTTTTT,CSATRGGWTGELFF
NA,TRBJ2-7,TRBD1,TRBV20-1,TGCAGTGCTAGAGGACAGGGGGCCTACGAGCAGTACTTC,CSARGQGAYEQYF
few,TRBJ2-4,TRBD2,TRBV20-1,TGCAGTGCTAGAGATCCAAAACTAGCGGGAGGGGACATTCAGTACTTC,CSARDPKLAGGDIQYF
many,TRBJ2-3,NA,TRBV29-1,TGCAGCGTGACAGTGGCTTTCACAGATACGCAGTATTTT,CSVTVAFTDTQYF
many,TRBJ1-2,NA,TRBV29-1,TGCAGCGTTCTGGGGGGTTCAAACTATGGCTACACCTTC,CSVLGGSNYGYTF
few,TRBJ2-1,NA,TRBV7-9,TGTGCCAGCAGCTTAAAAGTCACCTACAATGAGCAGTTCTTC,CASSLKVTYNEQFF
few,TRBJ2-1,NA,TRBV20-1,TGCAGTGCTAGAGATCAAGGCCATAGCTCCTACAATGAGCAGTTCTTC,CSARDQGHSSYNEQFF
few,TRBJ2-1,NA,TRBV11-2,TGTGCCAGCAGCCCATTCTGGGGGAGCTCCTACAATGAGCAGTTCTTC,CASSPFWGSSYNEQFF
few,TRBJ1-5,NA,TRBV7-2,TGTGCCAGCAGCTTATTGAGGGGAGAGCCCCAGCATTTT,CASSLLRGEPQHF
NA,TRBJ1-5,NA,TRBV7-2,TGTGCCAGCAGCTTAAGCGTGTTTGAGGGTGAATATCAGCCCCAGCATTTT,CASSLSVFEGEYQPQHF
NA,TRBJ2-3,NA,TRBV20-1,TGCAGTGCCAAGCCGAGCACAGATACGCAGTATTTT,CSAKPSTDTQYF
many,TRBJ2-7,NA,TRBV12-3/TRBV12-4,TGTGCCAGCAGTTTTGGCGGGGCTACCTACGAGCAGTACTTC,CASSFGGATYEQYF
NA,TRBJ2-2,TRBD2,TRBV12-3/TRBV12-4,TGTGCCAGCAGTTTTCAAGCGGGAGGAGTTATAGGGGAGCTGTTTTTT,CASSFQAGGVIGELFF
many,TRBJ2-1,NA,TRBV15,TGTGCCACCAGCAGAGATGGAGGGTCTAATGAGCAGTTCTTC,CATSRDGGSNEQFF
NA,TRBJ2-4,NA,TRBV28,TGTGCCAGCAGCCGGGGGCAGGGATACATTCAGTACTTC,CASSRGQGYIQYF
NA,TRBJ1-5,NA,TRBV6-1,TGTGCCTACTCAGAGGGTTATAGCAATCAGCCCCAGCATTTT,CAYSEGYSNQPQHF
few,TRBJ1-3,NA,TRBV10-3,TGTGCCATCAGTGAAAAGGCCCAAAACACCATATATTTT,CAISEKAQNTIYF
many,TRBJ1-3,NA,TRBV12-3/TRBV12-4,TGTGCCAGCAGTTTCGGTGGGGCAGGAAACACCATATATTTT,CASSFGGAGNTIYF
many,TRBJ1-2,NA,TRBV29-1,TGCAGCGTTGAAGAGCCCGGCAGGGGCTATGGCTACACCTTC,CSVEEPGRGYGYTF
NA,TRBJ2-7,TRBD1,TRBV7-9,TGTGCCAGCAGCCCTAGGGGGACAGCCTCCTACGAGCAGTACTTC,CASSPRGTASYEQYF
few,TRBJ2-1,NA,TRBV7-9,TGTGCCAGCAGCTTAAGCAACAGGCTGAATGAGCAGTTCTTC,CASSLSNRLNEQFF
many,TRBJ1-1,NA,TRBV5-1,TGCGCCAGTAAAACGGAGCACACTGAAGCTTTCTTT,CASKTEHTEAFF
few,TRBJ1-1,NA,TRBV20-1,TGCAGTGCTAGAGATCGGGTCCGTGGGGGGACTGAAGCTTTCTTT,CSARDRVRGGTEAFF
few,TRBJ1-2,TRBD1,TRBV30,TGTGCCTGGATCAGGGGGCGAGTGAATGGCTACACCTTC,CAWIRGRVNGYTF
few,TRBJ2-5,TRBD2,TRBV5-1,TGCGCCAGCAGCTACGGGACTACTCAAGAGACCCAGTACTTC,CASSYGTTQETQYF
few,TRBJ2-7,NA,TRBV19,TGTGCCAGTAGTATTGTAGGTTACGAGCAGTACTTC,CASSIVGYEQYF
NA,TRBJ2-1,TRBD2,TRBV20-1,TGCAGTGCTCCCCAGATTGGCGGCGGTTTATGGGGGGGGGTCAATGAGCAGTTCTTC,CSAPQIGGGLWGGVNEQFF
many,TRBJ1-2,TRBD1,TRBV7-9,TGTGCCAGCAGCCTCGAGGGGGCATTGGGCTACACCTTC,CASSLEGALGYTF
NA,TRBJ2-3,NA,TRBV2,TGTGCCAGCAGTGGCCCCGGGGATACGCAGTATTTT,CASSGPGDTQYF
few,TRBJ1-1,NA,TRBV5-6,TGTGCCAGCAGCTTGACATTAGACACTGAAGCTTTCTTT,CASSLTLDTEAFF
few,TRBJ2-3,TRBD1,TRBV6-5,TGTGCCAGCAGTTCTGACCCTAGACAGGGAAGGAGCACAGATACGCAGTATTTT,CASSSDPRQGRSTDTQYF
few,TRBJ1-2,TRBD1,TRBV6-5,TGTGCCAGCAGTTCCATGACAGGGGGTAACTATGGCTACACCTTC,CASSSMTGGNYGYTF